The 8 T cell receptor beta chains given below trace back to one sample, sequenced in a study of blood T cells in healthy people across ages. A second PCR of 7 to 11 cycles used a sample-barcoded 5' primer and a J-beta primer mix. TCRdb fed the 5' RACE reads into MiXCR, producing one record per CDR3 protein. The sample has fewer than 1.5 million distinct CDR3 sequences, approximately 42% seen once. Sequences were obtained from blood. All receptors come from a woman aged 18-29 years in good health.

The chain couples TRBV7-9 to TRBJ1-2; D not resolved. With 1 base removed from V and 7 bases from J, the gap between germline ends came to 10 bases. In germline, CDR1 is SEHNR, CDR2 FQNEAQ (reference sequence). The CDR3 sequence is 13 residues long. The DNA of the CDR3 is TGTGCCAGCAGCTTAGGAGGGTGGAGTGGCTACACCTTC. This codes for CASSLGGWSGYTF.

The rearrangement links TRBV20-1 to TRBJ1-5; D may be TRBD1 (5 bases). The CDR3 runs 14 residues. Germline assignment: CDR1 DFQATT and CDR2 SNEGSKA (reference sequence). The V and J ends lost 0 bases and 7 bases respectively, with 13 bases between them. The DNA for the CDR3 is TGCAGTGCTAGAGATTACGGGGGGGACCAGCCCCAGCATTTT. Translation gives CSARDYGGDQPQHF.

This chain joins TRBV7-2 and TRBJ1-2; D remains ambiguous. This CDR3 is 14 amino acids long. Germline CDR1 and CDR2: SGHTA and FQGNSA. Trimming stripped 2 bases from V and 2 bases from J, with 9 bases between. The CDR3 DNA is TGTGCCAGCAGCTTAAGAAGAGGGAACTATGGCTACACCTTC. Translating it yields CASSLRRGNYGYTF.

This chain links TRBV2 with TRBJ2-1; the D is unclear. Per germline, CDR1 SNHLY and CDR2 FYNNEI. CDR3 length: 15 amino acids. Trimming took off 3 bases at V and 9 bases at J, with 18 bases between the two ends. The CDR3 bases are TGTGCCAGCAGTGACAGCCCGACTCGAAGGATTGAGCAGTTCTTC. It is translated as CASSDSPTRRIEQFF.

A single count supports this clonotype. J is TRBJ2-1 and V is TRBV11-2, with 8 bases aligning to TRBD2. This CDR3 is 17 amino acids long. CDR1 and CDR2 (germline): SGHAT, FQNNGV. J was trimmed by 2 bases and V by 1 base; bases with no gene match: 7. CDR3 nucleotides: TGTGCCAGCAGCTTAGGGACTAGCAGCTCCACCTACAATGAGCAGTTCTTC. Translated, it gives CASSLGTSSSTYNEQFF.

This clonotype turned up a few times. The chain uses TRBV7-9 and TRBJ2-3; 12 bases align to TRBD2. The trim removed 6 bases at V and 6 bases at J, leaving 10 bases unmatched. Per the germline V gene, CDR1 is SEHNR and CDR2 is FQNEAQ (reference sequence). The CDR3 runs 16 residues. CDR3 nucleotides: TGTGCCAGCAGTCTTGGACTAGCGGGATTTGCGGATACGCAGTATTTT. Its translation is CASSLGLAGFADTQYF.

This clonotype showed up just a few times. V gene TRBV29-1 combines with J gene TRBJ2-5, with TRBD1 matching over 7 bases. Germline-derived CDR1 and CDR2 are SQVTM and ANQGSEA. The trim removed 6 bases at V and 5 bases at J, leaving 9 bases unmatched. This CDR3 comprises 13 residues. The CDR3 region is CSVRTGSVETQYF. CDR3 nucleotide sequence: TGCAGCGTCCGGACAGGATCCGTGGAGACCCAGTACTTC.

The gene calls are TRBV4-1 and TRBJ2-1, with 10 bases identical to TRBD1. The V segment lost 4 bases and the J segment 8 bases; nucleotides outside the gene matches: 11. This CDR3 comprises 16 residues. Germline values: CDR1 MGHRA, CDR2 YSYEKL. CDR3 sequence: CASSLIAGQGVYEQFF. The CDR3 DNA is TGCGCCAGCAGCCTGATAGCCGGACAGGGGGTCTATGAGCAGTTCTTC.